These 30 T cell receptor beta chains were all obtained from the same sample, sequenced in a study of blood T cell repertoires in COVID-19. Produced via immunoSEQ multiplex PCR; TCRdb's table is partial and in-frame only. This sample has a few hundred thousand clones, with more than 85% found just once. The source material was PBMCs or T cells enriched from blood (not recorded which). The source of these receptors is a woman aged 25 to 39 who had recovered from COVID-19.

Here the CDR3 reads CASRMGVMNTEAFF. The CDR3 nucleotides read TGTGCCAGCAGGATGGGCGTCATGAACACTGAAGCTTTCTTT. The J gene is TRBJ1-1, the V gene TRBV7-8, with no clear D. Trimming pared 6 bases from V and 0 bases from J, leaving 11 bases between. Germline-derived CDR1 and CDR2 are SGHVS and FQNEAQ. The CDR3 totals 14 residues.

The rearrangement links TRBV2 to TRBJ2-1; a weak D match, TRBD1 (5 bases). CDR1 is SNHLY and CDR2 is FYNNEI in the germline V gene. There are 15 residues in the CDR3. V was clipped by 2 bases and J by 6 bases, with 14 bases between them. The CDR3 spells CASSEFGQGINEQFF. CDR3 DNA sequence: TGTGCCAGCAGTGAATTTGGTCAGGGTATCAATGAGCAGTTCTTC.

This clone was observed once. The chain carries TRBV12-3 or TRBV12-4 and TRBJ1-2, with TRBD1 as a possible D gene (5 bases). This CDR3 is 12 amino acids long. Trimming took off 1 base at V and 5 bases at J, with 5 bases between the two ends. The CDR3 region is CASSLEGYGYTF. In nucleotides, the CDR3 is TGTGCCAGCAGTTTAGAGGGGTATGGCTACACCTTC.

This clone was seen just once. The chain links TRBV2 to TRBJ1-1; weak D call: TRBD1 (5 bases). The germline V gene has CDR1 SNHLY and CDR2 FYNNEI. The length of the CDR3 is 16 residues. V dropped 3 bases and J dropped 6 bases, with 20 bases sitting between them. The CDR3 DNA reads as TGTGCCAGCAGTGATAGAGGTAAGGGGAAGTTCGCTGAAGCTTTCTTT. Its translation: CASSDRGKGKFAEAFF.

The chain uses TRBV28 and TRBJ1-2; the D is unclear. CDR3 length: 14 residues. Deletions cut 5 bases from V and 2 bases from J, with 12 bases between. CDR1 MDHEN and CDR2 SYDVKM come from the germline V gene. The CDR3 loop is CASSPHDTNYGYTF. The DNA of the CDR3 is TGTGCCAGCAGTCCCCATGACACCAACTATGGCTACACCTTC.

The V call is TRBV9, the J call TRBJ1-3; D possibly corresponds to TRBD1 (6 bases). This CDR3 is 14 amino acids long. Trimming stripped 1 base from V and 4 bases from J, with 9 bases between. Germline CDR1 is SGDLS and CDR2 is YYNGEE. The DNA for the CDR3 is TGTGCCAGCAGCGTAACAGGGACCGGAAACACCATATATTTT. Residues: CASSVTGTGNTIYF.

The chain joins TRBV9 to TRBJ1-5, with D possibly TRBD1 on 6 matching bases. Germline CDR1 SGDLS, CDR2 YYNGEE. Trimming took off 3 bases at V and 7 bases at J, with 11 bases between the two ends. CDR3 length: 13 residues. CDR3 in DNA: TGTGCCAGCAGCGGTGGCAGGGGACAGCCCCAGCATTTT. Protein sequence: CASSGGRGQPQHF.

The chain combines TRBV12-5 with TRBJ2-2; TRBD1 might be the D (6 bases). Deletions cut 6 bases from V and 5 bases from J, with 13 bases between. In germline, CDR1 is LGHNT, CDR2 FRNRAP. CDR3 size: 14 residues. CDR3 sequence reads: CASGQSTGTGELFF. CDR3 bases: TGTGCTAGTGGCCAATCAACAGGGACCGGGGAGCTGTTTTTT.

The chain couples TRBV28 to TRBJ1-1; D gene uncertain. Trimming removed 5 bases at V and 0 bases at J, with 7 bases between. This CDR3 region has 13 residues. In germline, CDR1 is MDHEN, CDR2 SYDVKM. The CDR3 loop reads CASSAFMNTEAFF. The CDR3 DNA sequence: TGTGCCAGCAGTGCGTTCATGAACACTGAAGCTTTCTTT.

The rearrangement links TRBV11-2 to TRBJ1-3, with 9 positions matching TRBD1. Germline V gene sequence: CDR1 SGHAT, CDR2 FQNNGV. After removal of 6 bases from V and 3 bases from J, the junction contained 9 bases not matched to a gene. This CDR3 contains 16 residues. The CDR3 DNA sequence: TGTGCCAGCAGACATACAGGGGGCGCGGTTGGAAACACCATATATTTT. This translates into CASRHTGGAVGNTIYF.

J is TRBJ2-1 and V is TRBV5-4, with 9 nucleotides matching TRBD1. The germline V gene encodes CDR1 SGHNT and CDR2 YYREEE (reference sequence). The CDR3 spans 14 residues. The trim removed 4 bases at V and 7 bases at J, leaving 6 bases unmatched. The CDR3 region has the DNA TGTGCCAGCAGCGCGGGACAGGGTCGGAATGAGCAGTTCTTC. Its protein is CASSAGQGRNEQFF.

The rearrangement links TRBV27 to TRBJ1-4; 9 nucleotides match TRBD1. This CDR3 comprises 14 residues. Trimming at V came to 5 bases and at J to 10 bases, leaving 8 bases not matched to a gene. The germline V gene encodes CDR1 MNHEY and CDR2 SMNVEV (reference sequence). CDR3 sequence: CASSPTGTGIKLFF. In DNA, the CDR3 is TGTGCCAGCAGTCCGACCGGGACAGGGATAAAACTGTTTTTT.

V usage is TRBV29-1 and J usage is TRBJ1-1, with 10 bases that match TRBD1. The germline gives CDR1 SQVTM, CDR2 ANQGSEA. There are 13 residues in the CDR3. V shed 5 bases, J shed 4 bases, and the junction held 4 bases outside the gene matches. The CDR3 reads CSVSGTGATEAFF. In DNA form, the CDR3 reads TGCAGCGTTTCCGGGACAGGGGCCACTGAAGCTTTCTTT.

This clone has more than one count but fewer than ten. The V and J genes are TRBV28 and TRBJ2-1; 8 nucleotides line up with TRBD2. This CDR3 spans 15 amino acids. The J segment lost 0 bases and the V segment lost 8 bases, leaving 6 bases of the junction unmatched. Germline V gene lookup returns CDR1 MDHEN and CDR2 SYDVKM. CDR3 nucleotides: TGTGCCAGCTCTCTAGCGGGTAGCTCCTACAATGAGCAGTTCTTC. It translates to CASSLAGSSYNEQFF. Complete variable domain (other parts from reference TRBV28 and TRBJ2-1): DVKVTQSSRYLVKRTGEKVFLECVQDMDHENMFWYRQDPGLGLRLIYFSYDVKMKEKGDIPEGYSVSREKKERFSLILESASTNQTSMYLCASSLAGSSYNEQFFGPGTRLTVL.

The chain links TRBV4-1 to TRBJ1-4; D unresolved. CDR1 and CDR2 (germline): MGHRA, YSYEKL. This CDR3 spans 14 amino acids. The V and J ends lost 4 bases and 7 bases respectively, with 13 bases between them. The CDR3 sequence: CASSPPGGFEKLFF. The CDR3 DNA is TGCGCCAGCAGCCCGCCCGGAGGGTTTGAAAAACTGTTTTTT.

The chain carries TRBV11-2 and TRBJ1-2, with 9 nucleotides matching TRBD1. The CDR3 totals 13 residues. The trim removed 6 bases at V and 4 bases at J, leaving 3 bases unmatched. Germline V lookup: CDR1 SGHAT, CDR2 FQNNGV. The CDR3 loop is CASRGTGTYGYTF. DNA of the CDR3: TGTGCCAGCAGAGGGACAGGGACCTATGGCTACACCTTC.

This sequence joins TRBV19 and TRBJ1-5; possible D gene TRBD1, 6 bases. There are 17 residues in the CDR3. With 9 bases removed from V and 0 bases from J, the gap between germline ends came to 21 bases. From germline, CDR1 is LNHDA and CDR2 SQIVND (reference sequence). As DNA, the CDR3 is TGTGCCAGCTACGAGGGGGATCGACATTATAGCAATCAGCCCCAGCATTTT. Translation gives CASYEGDRHYSNQPQHF.

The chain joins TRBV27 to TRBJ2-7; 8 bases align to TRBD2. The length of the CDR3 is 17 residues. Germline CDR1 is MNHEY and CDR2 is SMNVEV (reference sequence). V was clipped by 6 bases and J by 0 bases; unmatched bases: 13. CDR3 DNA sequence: TGTGCCAGCAGGGAGAAGGTGGTAGCGGGGTACTCCTACGAGCAGTACTTC. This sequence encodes CASREKVVAGYSYEQYF.

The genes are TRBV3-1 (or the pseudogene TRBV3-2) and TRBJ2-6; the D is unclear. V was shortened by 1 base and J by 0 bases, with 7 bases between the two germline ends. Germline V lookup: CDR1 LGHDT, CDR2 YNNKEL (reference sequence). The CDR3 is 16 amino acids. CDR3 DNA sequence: TGTGCCAGCAGCCAAGGGTGGGCCTCTGGGGCCAACGTCCTGACTTTC. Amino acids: CASSQGWASGANVLTF.

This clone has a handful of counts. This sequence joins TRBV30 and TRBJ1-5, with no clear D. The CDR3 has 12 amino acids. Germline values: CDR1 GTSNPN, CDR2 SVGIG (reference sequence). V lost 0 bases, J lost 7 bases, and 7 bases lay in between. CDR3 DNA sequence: TGTGCCTGGAGTGTCGGTCTACAGCCCCAGCATTTT. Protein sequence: CAWSVGLQPQHF.

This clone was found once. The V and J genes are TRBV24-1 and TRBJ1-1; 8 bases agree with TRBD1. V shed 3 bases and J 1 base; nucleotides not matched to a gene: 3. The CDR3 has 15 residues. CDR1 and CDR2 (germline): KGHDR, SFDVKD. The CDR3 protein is CATSDGTGGNTEAFF. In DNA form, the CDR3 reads TGTGCCACCAGTGATGGAACAGGGGGGAACACTGAAGCTTTCTTT.

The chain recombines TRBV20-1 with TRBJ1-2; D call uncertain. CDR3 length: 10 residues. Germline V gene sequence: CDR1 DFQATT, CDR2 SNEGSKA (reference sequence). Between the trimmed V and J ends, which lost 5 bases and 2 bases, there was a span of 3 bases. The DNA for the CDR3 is TGCAGTGCTCCGAACTATGGCTACACCTTC. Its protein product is CSAPNYGYTF.

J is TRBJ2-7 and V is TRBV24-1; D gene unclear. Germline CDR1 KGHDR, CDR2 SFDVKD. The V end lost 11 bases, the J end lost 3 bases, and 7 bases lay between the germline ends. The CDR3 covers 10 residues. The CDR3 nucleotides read TGTGCCATCGACTTCTACGAGCAGTACTTC. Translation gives CAIDFYEQYF.

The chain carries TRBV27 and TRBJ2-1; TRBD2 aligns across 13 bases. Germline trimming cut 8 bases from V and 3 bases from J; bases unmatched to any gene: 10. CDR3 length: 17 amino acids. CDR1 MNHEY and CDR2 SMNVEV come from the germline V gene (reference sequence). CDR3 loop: CASRLGTSGEGYNEQFF. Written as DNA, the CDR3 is TGTGCCAGCCGACTGGGGACTAGCGGGGAGGGCTACAATGAGCAGTTCTTC.

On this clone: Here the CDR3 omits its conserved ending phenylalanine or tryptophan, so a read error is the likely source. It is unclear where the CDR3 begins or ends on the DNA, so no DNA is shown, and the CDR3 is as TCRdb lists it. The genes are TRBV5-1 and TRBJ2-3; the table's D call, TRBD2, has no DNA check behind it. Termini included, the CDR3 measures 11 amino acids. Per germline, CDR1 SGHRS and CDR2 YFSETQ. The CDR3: CASSGFAGGPT.

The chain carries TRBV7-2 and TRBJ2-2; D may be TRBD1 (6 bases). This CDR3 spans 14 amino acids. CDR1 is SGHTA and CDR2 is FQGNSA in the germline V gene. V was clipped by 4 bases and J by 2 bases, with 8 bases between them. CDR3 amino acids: CASSSDSNTGELFF. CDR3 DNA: TGTGCCAGCAGCTCGGACAGTAACACCGGGGAGCTGTTTTTT.

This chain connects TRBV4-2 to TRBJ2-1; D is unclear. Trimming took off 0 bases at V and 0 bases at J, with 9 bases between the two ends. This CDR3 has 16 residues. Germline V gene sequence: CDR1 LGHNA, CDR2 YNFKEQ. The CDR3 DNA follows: TGTGCCAGCAGCCAAGATTTACACAACTCCTACAATGAGCAGTTCTTC. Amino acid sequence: CASSQDLHNSYNEQFF.

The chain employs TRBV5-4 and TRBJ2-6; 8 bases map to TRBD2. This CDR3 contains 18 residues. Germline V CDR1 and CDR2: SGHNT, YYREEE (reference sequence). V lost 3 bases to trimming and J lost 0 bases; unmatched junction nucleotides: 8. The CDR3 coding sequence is TGTGCCAGCAGCTCAGGACTAGCAGGCCTCTCTGGGGCCAACGTCCTGACTTTC. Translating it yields CASSSGLAGLSGANVLTF.

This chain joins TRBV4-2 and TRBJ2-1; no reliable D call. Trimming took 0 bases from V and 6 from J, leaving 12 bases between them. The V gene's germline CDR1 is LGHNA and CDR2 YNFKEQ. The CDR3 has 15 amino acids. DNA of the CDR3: TGTGCCAGCAGCCAAGAGCCCGTTAGACTCAATGAGCAGTTCTTC. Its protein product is CASSQEPVRLNEQFF.

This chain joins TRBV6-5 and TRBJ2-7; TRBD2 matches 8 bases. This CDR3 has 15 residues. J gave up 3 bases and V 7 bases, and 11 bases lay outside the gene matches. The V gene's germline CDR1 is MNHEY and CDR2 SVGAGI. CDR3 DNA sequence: TGTGCCAGCAAACCCTTAGCGGGACCGAACTACGAGCAGTACTTC. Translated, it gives CASKPLAGPNYEQYF.